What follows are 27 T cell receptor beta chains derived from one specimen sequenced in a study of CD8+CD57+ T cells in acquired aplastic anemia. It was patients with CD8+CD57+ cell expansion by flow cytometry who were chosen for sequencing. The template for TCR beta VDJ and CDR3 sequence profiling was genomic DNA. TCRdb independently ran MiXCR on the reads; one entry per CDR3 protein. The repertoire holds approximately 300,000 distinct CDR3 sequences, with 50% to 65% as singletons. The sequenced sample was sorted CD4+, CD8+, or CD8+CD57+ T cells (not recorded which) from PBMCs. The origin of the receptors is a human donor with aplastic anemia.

CDR3: CASSPELAGELFF. The CDR3 bases are TGCGCCAGCAGCCCGGAGTTGGCCGGGGAGCTGTTTTTT. The chain carries TRBV5-1 and TRBJ2-2; D uncertain. Trimming took off 4 bases at V and 6 bases at J, with 10 bases between the two ends. CDR1 and CDR2 from the germline V gene are SGHRS and YFSETQ. The CDR3 is 13 amino acids.

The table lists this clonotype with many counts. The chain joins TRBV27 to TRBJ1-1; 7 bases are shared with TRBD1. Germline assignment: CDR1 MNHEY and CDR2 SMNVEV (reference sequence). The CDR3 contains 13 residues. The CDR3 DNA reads TGTGTCCTGCACAGGGGTGTGAACACTGAAGCTTTCTTT. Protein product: CVLHRGVNTEAFF.

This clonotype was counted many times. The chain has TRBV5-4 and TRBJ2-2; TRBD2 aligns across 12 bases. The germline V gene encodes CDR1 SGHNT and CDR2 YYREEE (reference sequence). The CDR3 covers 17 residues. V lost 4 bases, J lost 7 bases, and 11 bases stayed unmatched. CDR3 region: CASSPATSGRYRGELFF. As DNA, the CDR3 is TGTGCCAGCAGCCCGGCGACTAGCGGGAGATATCGCGGGGAGCTGTTTTTT.

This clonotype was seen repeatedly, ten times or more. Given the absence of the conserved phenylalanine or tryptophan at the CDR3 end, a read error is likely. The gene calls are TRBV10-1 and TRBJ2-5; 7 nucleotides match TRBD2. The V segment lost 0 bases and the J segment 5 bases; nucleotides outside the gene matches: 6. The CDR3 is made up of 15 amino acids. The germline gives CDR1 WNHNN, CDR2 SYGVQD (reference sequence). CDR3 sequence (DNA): TGCGCCAGCAGTGAGTCCGCGGGAGTTGGGGAGACCCAGTACTCC. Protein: CASSESAGVGETQYS.

The CDR3 is CASSGTWGSPLHF. The CDR3 nucleotides are TGTGCCAGCAGCGGGACATGGGGTTCACCCCTCCACTTT. The chain is built from TRBV9 and TRBJ1-6; maybe TRBD1 (5 bases). V was clipped by 3 bases and J by 9 bases, with 10 bases between them. The CDR3 runs 13 residues. From germline, CDR1 is SGDLS and CDR2 YYNGEE.

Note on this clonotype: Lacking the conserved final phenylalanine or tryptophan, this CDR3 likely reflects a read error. CDR3 loop: CARSPQVRNTQYL. CDR3 nucleotide sequence: TGTGCCCGCAGCCCACAGGTCCGGAATACGCAGTATCTT. The chain joins TRBV14 to TRBJ2-3, with D perhaps TRBD1 (5 bases). CDR1 and CDR2 from the germline V gene are SGHDN and FVKESK. This CDR3 contains 13 residues.

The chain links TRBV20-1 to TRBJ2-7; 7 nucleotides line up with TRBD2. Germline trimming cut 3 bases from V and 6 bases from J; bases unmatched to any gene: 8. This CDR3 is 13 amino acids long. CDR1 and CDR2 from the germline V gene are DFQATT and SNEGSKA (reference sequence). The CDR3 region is CSASPAGMTEQYF. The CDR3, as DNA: TGCAGTGCTAGCCCAGCGGGAATGACCGAGCAGTACTTC.

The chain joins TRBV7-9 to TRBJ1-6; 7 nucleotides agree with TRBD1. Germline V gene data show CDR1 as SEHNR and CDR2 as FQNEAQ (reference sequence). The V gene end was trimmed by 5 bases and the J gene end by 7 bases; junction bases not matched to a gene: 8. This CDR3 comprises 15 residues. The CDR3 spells CASSRKQGNNSPLHF. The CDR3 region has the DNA TGTGCCAGCAGCCGCAAACAGGGGAACAATTCACCCCTCCACTTT.

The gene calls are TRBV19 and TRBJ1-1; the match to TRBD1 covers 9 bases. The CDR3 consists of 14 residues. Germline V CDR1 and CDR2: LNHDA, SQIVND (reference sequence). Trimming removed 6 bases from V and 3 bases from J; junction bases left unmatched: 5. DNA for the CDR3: TGTGCCAGTAGGAGGAGGGACAGGGACACTGAAGCTTTCTTT. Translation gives CASRRRDRDTEAFF.

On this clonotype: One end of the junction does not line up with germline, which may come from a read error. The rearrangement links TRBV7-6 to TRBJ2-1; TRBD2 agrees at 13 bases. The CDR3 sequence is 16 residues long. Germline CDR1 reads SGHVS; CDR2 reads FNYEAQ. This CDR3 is CASGLAGLAGTNEQFF. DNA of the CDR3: TGTGCCAGCGGCTTAGCGGGACTAGCGGGAACTAATGAGCAGTTCTTC. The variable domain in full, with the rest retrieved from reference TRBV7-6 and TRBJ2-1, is GAGVSQSPRYKVTKRGQDVALRCDPISGHVSLYWYRQALGQGPEFLTYFNYEAQQDKSGLPNDRFSAERPEGSISTLTIQRTEQRDSAMYRCASGLAGLAGTNEQFFGPGTRLTVL.

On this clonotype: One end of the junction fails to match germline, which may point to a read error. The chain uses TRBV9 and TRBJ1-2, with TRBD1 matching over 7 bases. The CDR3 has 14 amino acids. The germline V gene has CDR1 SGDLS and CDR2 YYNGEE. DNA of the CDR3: TGTGCCAGCAGTGTAGGGGACAGCGAATATTGCTACACCTTC. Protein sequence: CASSVGDSEYCYTF.

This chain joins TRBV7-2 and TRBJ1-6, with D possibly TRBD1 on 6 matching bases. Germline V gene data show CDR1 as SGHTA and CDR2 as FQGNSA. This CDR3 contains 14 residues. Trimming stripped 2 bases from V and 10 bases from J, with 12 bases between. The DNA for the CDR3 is TGTGCCAGCAGCTTACTGCAGGGGAGGTCACCCCTCCACTTT. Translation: CASSLLQGRSPLHF.

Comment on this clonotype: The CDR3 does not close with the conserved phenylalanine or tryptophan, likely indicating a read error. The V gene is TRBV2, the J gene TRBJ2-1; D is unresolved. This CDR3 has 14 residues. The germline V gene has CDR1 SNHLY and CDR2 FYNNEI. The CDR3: CAGTLEDLYTEQFL. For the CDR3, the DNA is TGTGCCGGCACGCTAGAAGACCTTTACACTGAGCAGTTCCTC.

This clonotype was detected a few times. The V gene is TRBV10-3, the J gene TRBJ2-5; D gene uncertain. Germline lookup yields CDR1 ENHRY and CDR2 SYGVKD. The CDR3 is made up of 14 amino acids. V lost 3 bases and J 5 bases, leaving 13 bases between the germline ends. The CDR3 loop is CAISDYGPGETQYF. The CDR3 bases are TGTGCCATCAGTGACTATGGTCCCGGGGAGACCCAGTACTTC.

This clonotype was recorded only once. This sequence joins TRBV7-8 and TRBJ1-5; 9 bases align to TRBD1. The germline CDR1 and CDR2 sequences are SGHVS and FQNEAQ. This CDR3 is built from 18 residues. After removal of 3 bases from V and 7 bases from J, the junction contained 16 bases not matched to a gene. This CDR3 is CASSFPTSVGTGRQPQHF. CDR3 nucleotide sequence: TGTGCCAGCAGCTTCCCAACTAGCGTAGGGACAGGGAGACAGCCCCAGCATTTT.

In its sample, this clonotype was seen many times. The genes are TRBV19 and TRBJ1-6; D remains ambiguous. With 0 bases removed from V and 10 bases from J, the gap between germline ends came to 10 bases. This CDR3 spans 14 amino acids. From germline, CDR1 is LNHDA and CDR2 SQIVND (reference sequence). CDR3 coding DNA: TGTGCCAGTAGTATAGATGGGCTGGGGTCACCCCTCCACTTT. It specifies CASSIDGLGSPLHF.

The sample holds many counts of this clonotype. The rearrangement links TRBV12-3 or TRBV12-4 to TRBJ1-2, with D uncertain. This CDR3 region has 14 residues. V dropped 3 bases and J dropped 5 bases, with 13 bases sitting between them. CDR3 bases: TGTGCCAGCAGTTTGTTCGGCCAGAGTTATGGCTACACCTTC. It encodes CASSLFGQSYGYTF.

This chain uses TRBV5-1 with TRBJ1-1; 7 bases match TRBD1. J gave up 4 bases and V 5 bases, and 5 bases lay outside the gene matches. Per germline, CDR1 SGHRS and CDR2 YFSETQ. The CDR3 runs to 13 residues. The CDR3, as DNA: TGCGCCAGCAGACCAGGGGGTACCACTGAAGCTTTCTTT. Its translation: CASRPGGTTEAFF.

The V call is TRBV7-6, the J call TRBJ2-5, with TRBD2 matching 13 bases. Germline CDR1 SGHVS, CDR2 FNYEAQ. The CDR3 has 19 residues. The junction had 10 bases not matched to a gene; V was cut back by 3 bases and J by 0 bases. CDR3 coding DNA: TGTGCCAGCAGCTTCGCGCCGAAGACTAGCGGGGGGAACCAAGAGACCCAGTACTTC. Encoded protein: CASSFAPKTSGGNQETQYF.

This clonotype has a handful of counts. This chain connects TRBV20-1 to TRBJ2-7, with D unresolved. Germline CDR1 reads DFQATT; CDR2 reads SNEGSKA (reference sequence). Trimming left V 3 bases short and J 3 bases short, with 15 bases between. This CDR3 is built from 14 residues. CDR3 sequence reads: CSARGPTTFYEQYF. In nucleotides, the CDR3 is TGCAGTGCTAGGGGTCCGACGACCTTCTACGAGCAGTACTTC.

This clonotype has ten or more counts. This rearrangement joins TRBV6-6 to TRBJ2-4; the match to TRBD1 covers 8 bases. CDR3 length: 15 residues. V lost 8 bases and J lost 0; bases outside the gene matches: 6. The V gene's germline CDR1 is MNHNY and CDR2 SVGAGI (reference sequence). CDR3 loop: CASLGQGLAKNIQYF. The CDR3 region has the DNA TGTGCCAGCCTCGGACAGGGACTAGCCAAAAACATTCAGTACTTC.

The CDR3 here is CASSLSMTDEAFF. In DNA form, the CDR3 reads TGCGCCAGCAGCTTGTCGATGACGGATGAAGCTTTCTTT. This chain links TRBV5-1 with TRBJ1-1; D gene ambiguous. V lost 1 base to trimming and J lost 7 bases, with 11 bases between them. The germline CDR1 and CDR2 sequences are SGHRS and YFSETQ. The CDR3 is made up of 13 amino acids.

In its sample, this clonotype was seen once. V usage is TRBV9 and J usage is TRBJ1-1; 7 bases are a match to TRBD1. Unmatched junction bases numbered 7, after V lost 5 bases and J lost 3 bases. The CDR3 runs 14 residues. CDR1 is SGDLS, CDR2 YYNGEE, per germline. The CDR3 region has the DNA TGTGCCAGCAGTGACAGGGACTTAGACACTGAAGCTTTCTTT. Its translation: CASSDRDLDTEAFF.

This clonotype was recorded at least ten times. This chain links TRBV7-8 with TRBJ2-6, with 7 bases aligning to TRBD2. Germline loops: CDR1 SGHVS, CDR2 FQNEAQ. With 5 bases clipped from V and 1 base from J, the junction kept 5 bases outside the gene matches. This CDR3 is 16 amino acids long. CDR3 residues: CASSPGGRSGANVLTF. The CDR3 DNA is TGTGCCAGCAGCCCGGGGGGACGATCTGGGGCCAACGTCCTGACTTTC.

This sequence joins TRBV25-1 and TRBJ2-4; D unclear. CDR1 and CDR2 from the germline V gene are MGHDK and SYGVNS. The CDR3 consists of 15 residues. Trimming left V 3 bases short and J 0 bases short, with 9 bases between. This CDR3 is CASSDIRAAKNIQYF. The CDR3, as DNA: TGTGCCAGCAGTGATATCCGAGCAGCCAAAAACATTCAGTACTTC. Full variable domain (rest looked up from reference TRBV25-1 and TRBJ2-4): EADIYQTPRYLVIGTGKKITLECSQTMGHDKMYWYQQDPGMELHLIHYSYGVNSTEKGDLSSESTVSRIRTEHFPLTLESARPSHTSQYLCASSDIRAAKNIQYFGAGTRLSVL.

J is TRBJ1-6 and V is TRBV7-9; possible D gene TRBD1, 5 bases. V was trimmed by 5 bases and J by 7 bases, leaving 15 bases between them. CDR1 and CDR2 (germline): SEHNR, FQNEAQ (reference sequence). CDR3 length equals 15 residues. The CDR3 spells CASSRGAEFNSPLHF. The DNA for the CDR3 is TGTGCCAGCAGCCGAGGGGCGGAATTCAATTCACCCCTCCACTTT.

The CDR3 reads CASSPSGGDNEQFF. The CDR3 region has the DNA TGCGCCAGCAGCCCCAGCGGGGGGGACAATGAGCAGTTCTTC. The gene calls are TRBV4-3 and TRBJ2-1; 10 bases match TRBD2. Germline trimming cut 4 bases from V and 5 bases from J; bases unmatched to any gene: 2. This CDR3 has 14 residues. CDR1 and CDR2 (germline): LGHNA, YSLEER.